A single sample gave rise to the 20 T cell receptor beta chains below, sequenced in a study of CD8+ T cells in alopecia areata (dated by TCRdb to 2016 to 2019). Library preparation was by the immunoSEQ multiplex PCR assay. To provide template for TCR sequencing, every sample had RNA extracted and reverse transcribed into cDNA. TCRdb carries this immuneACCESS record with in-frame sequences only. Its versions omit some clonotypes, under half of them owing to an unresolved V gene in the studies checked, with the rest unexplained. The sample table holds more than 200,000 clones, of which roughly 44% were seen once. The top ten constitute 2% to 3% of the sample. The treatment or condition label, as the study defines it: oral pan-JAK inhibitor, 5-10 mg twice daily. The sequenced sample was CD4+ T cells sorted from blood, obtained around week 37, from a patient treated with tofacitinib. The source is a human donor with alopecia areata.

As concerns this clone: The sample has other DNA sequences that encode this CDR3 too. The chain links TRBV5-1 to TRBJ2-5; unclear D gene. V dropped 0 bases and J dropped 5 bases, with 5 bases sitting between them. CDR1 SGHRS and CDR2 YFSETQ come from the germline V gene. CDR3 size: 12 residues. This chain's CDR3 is CASSLARETQYF. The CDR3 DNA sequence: TGCGCCAGCAGCTTGGCCAGGGAGACCCAGTACTTC.

CDR3 nucleotides: TGTGCCAGCAGCCCCCCCAGGGGATTTGCCAAAAACATTCAGTACTTC. Its translation: CASSPPRGFAKNIQYF. The chain uses TRBV2 and TRBJ2-4; possibly TRBD1 for D (6 bases). This CDR3 has 16 amino acids. Trimming pared 6 bases from V and 1 base from J, leaving 16 bases between. Germline CDR1 reads SNHLY; CDR2 reads FYNNEI. Combining the CDR3 with reference TRBV2 and TRBJ2-4 gives the whole variable domain EPEVTQTPSHQVTQMGQEVILRCVPISNHLYFYWYRQILGQKVEFLVSFYNNEISEKSEIFDDQFSVERPDGSNFTLKIRSTKLEDSAMYFCASSPPRGFAKNIQYFGAGTRLSVL.

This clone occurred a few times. The CDR3 here is CASSLDASNQPQHF. The CDR3 coding sequence is TGTGCCAGCAGCTTGGATGCTAGCAATCAGCCCCAGCATTTT. This rearrangement joins TRBV5-6 to TRBJ1-5; no reliable D call. V lost 0 bases to trimming and J lost 0 bases, with 4 bases between them. This CDR3 region has 14 residues. The germline V gene has CDR1 SGHDT and CDR2 YYEEEE.

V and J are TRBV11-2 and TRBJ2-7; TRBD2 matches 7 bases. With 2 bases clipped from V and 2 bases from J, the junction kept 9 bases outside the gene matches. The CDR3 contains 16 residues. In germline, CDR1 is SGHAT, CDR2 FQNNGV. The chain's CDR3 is CASSLPPGLGTYEQYF. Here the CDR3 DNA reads TGTGCCAGCAGCTTACCCCCCGGACTAGGCACCTACGAGCAGTACTTC.

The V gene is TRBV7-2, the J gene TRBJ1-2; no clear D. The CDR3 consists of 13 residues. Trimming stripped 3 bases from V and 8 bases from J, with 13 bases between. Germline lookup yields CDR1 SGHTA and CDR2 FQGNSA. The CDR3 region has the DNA TGTGCCAGCAGCTTGCGTTTTGGGCGGGGCTACACCTTC. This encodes CASSLRFGRGYTF.

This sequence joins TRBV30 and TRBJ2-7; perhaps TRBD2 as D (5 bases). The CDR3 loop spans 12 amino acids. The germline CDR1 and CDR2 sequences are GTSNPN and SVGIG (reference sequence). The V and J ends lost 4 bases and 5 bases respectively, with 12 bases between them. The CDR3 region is CAWNTGSHEQYF. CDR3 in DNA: TGTGCCTGGAATACGGGATCACACGAGCAGTACTTC.

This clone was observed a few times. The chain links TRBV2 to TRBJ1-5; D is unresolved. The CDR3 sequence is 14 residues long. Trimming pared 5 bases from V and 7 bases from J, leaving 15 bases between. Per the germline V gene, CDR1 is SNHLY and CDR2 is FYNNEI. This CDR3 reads CASSKERELQPQHF. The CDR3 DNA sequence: TGTGCCAGCAGTAAAGAGCGGGAGCTGCAGCCCCAGCATTTT.

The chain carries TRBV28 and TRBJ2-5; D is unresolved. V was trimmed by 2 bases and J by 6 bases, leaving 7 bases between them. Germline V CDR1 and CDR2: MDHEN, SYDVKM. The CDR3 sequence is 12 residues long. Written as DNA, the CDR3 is TGTGCCAGCAGTTTAATATTAAAGACCCAGTACTTC. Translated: CASSLILKTQYF.

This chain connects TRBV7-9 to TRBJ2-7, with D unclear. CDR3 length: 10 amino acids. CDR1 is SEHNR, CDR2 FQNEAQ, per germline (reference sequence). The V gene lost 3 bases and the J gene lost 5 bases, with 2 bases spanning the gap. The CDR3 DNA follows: TGTGCCAGCAGCTTCAACGAGCAGTACTTC. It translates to CASSFNEQYF.

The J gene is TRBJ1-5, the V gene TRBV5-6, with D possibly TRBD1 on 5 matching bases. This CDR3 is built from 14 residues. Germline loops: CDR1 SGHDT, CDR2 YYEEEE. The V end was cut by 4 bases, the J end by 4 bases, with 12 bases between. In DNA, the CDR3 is TGTGCCAGCAGCCCCAAGGAGGGGAATCAGCCCCAGCATTTT. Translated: CASSPKEGNQPQHF.

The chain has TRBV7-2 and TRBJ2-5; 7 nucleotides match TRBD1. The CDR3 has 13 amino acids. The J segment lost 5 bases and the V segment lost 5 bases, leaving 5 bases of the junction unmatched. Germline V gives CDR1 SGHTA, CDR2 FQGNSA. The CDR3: CASSIGTAETQYF. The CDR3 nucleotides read TGTGCCAGCAGCATTGGGACAGCGGAGACCCAGTACTTC.

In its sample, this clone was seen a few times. For the CDR3, the DNA is TGTGCCTGGTCGACCCATAGCAATCAGCCCCAGCATTTT. Its translation is CAWSTHSNQPQHF. The rearrangement uses TRBV30 and TRBJ1-5; D is undetermined. Germline V lookup: CDR1 GTSNPN, CDR2 SVGIG (reference sequence). The CDR3 contains 13 residues. Trimming shortened V by 5 bases and J by 0 bases, and 8 bases separated the two germline ends.

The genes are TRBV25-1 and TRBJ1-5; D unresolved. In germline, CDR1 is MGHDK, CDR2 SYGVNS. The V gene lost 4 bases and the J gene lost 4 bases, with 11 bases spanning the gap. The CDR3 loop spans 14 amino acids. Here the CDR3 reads CASSGGLGNQPQHF. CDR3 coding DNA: TGTGCCAGCAGTGGTGGGTTGGGTAATCAGCCCCAGCATTTT.

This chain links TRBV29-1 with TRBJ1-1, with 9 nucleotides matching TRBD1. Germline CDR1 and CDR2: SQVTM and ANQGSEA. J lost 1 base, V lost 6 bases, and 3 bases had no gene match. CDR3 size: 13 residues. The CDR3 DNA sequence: TGCAGCGTACCGGGACAGGGGAACACTGAAGCTTTCTTT. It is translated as CSVPGQGNTEAFF.

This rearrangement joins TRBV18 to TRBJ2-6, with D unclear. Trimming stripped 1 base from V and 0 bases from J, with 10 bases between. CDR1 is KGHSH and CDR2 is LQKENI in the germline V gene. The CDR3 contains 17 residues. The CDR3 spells CASSPLQEPSGANVLTF. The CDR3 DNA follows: TGTGCCAGCTCACCACTCCAAGAACCCTCTGGGGCCAACGTCCTGACTTTC.

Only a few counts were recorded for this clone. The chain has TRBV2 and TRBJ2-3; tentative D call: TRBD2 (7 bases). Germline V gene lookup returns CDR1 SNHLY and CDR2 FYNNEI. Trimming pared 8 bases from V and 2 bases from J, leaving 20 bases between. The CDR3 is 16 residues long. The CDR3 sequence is CASSEGGTEFTDTQYF. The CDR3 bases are TGTGCCAGCTCGGAGGGGGGGACGGAGTTCACAGATACGCAGTATTTT.

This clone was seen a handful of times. Written as DNA, the CDR3 is TGTGCCAGCAGCCCCCCCGGGACCGGGGAGCTGTTTTTT. Translation: CASSPPGTGELFF. The V call is TRBV4-2, the J call TRBJ2-2; D gene uncertain. The ends were cut back, 4 bases at V and 5 bases at J, with 8 bases in the middle. CDR3 size: 13 residues. Germline assignment: CDR1 LGHNA and CDR2 YNFKEQ.

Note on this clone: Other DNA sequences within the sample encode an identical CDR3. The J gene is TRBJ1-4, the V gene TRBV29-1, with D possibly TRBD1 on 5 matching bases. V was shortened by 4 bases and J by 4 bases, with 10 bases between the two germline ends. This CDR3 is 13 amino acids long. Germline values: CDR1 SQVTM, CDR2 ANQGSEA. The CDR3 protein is CSVGGENNEKLFF. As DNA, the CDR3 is TGCAGCGTTGGGGGGGAAAATAATGAAAAACTGTTTTTT.

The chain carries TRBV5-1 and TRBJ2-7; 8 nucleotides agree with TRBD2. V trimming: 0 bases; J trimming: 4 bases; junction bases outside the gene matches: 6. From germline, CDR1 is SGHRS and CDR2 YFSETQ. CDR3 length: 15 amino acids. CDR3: CASSLGASGSYEQYF. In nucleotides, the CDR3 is TGCGCCAGCAGCTTGGGAGCGAGCGGGAGTTACGAGCAGTACTTC.

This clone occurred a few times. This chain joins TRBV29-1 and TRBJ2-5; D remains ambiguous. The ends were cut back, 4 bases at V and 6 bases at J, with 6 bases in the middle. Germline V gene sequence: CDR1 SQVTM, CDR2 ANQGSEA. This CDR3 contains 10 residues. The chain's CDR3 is CSVAGQTQYF. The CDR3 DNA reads TGCAGCGTTGCCGGCCAGACCCAGTACTTC.